This entry lists 22 T cell receptor beta chains sequenced from one sample in a study of T-cell reconstitution after alpha-beta-depleted transplantation in children. Unique molecular identifiers were incorporated into the prepared TCRbeta library. TCRdb re-called the PCR reads with MiXCR, one entry per CDR3 protein. The sample holds fewer than 250,000 distinct CDR3 sequences; approximately 17% are singletons and the top ten take 43%. Sequencing used PBMCs, mostly from graft donor cells, obtained 360 days after TCRalphabeta/CD19-depleted stem cell transplant. Source of these receptors: a male patient aged 2-10 years who had a stem cell transplant for acute lymphoblastic leukemia, so the T cells may come from the graft donor.

This clonotype was counted between two and nine times. The rearrangement uses TRBV27 and TRBJ1-5; D is possibly TRBD1 (5 bases). The germline gives CDR1 MNHEY, CDR2 SMNVEV (reference sequence). The V gene lost 4 bases and the J gene lost 4 bases, with 8 bases spanning the gap. CDR3 size: 13 residues. As DNA, the CDR3 is TGTGCCAGCAGTTCGGGGCCGAATCAGCCCCAGCATTTT. This gives the protein CASSSGPNQPQHF.

The chain couples TRBV30 to TRBJ2-3; TRBD1 matches at 9 bases. CDR3 length equals 14 residues. The trim removed 2 bases at V and 1 base at J, leaving 1 base unmatched. Looked up from germline, CDR1 is GTSNPN and CDR2 is SVGIG (reference sequence). CDR3 coding DNA: TGTGCCTGGAGTACAGGGGGCGGCACAGATACGCAGTATTTT. This gives the protein CAWSTGGGTDTQYF. Variable domain in full (rest from reference TRBV30 and TRBJ2-3): SQTIHQWPATLVQPVGSPLSLECTVEGTSNPNLYWYRQAAGRGLQLLFYSVGIGQISSEVPQNLSASRPQDRQFILSSKKLLLSDSGFYLCAWSTGGGTDTQYFGPGTRLTVL.

This clonotype appeared a few times. The chain links TRBV5-1 to TRBJ2-5, with TRBD1 matching over 10 bases. V dropped 8 bases and J dropped 3; count of bases not matched to a gene: 4. The CDR3 spans 13 residues. The germline V gene encodes CDR1 SGHRS and CDR2 YFSETQ. The CDR3 region has the DNA TGCGCCAGTGCGACAGGGGGCGAAGAGACCCAGTACTTC. Translated, it gives CASATGGEETQYF.

This clonotype turned up a few times. The gene calls are TRBV7-2 and TRBJ2-3; D gene ambiguous. The CDR3 is made up of 12 amino acids. The germline CDR1 and CDR2 sequences are SGHTA and FQGNSA. The V end lost 6 bases, the J end lost 3 bases, and 7 bases lay between the germline ends. The CDR3 sequence is CASRGKTDTQYF. DNA of the CDR3: TGTGCCAGCAGAGGGAAAACAGATACGCAGTATTTT.

This clonotype was seen only a few times. The rearrangement joins TRBV12-3 or TRBV12-4 to TRBJ2-7; D is perhaps TRBD1 or TRBD2 (5 bases each). The CDR3 consists of 12 residues. Deletions cut 1 base from V and 13 bases from J, with 14 bases between. The DNA for the CDR3 is TGTGCCAGCAGTTTAGGTTTTTTGGGGGAATACTTC. This encodes CASSLGFLGEYF.

The genes are TRBV7-2 and TRBJ2-7; D gene ambiguous. CDR3 length: 14 amino acids. Germline lookup yields CDR1 SGHTA and CDR2 FQGNSA. Trimming removed 5 bases at V and 2 bases at J, with 13 bases between. CDR3 region: CASSPPWPPYEQYF. The CDR3 bases are TGTGCCAGCAGCCCCCCGTGGCCACCCTACGAGCAGTACTTC.

A few counts support this clonotype. This sequence joins TRBV5-1 and TRBJ1-1; D possibly corresponds to TRBD1 (6 bases). The ends were cut back, 7 bases at V and 4 bases at J, with 26 bases in the middle. In germline, CDR1 is SGHRS, CDR2 YFSETQ. The CDR3 is made up of 17 amino acids. The chain's CDR3 is CASGPPWQQGGGTEAFF. The CDR3 nucleotides read TGCGCCAGCGGCCCCCCGTGGCAGCAAGGAGGGGGCACTGAAGCTTTCTTT.

This clonotype was seen a handful of times. The gene calls are TRBV10-3 and TRBJ2-3, with 7 bases matching TRBD2. Germline V gene data show CDR1 as ENHRY and CDR2 as SYGVKD. The CDR3 runs to 15 residues. V shed 6 bases, J shed 0 bases, and the junction held 6 bases outside the gene matches. CDR3 coding DNA: TGTGCCATCAGCCCTAGCGGAGCTAGCACAGATACGCAGTATTTT. This sequence encodes CAISPSGASTDTQYF.

This clonotype was detected a few times. The chain employs TRBV12-3 or TRBV12-4 and TRBJ2-7; 8 bases agree with TRBD1. The CDR3 contains 14 residues. The V and J ends lost 1 base and 2 bases, in that order; junction bases with no gene match: 1. The CDR3 here is CASSLGQGTYEQYF. CDR3 in DNA: TGTGCCAGCAGTTTAGGACAGGGGACCTACGAGCAGTACTTC.

Only a few counts were recorded for this clonotype. The CDR3 region is CASWGARRLAEPTQYF. The CDR3 coding sequence is TGCGCCAGCTGGGGGGCGCGACGACTAGCGGAACCTACGCAGTATTTT. The chain combines TRBV5-1 with TRBJ2-3; 9 nucleotides match TRBD2. This CDR3 contains 16 residues. Germline CDR1 is SGHRS and CDR2 is YFSETQ. The V gene end was trimmed by 7 bases and the J gene end by 8 bases; junction bases not matched to a gene: 17.

Many counts were recorded for this clonotype. J is TRBJ2-2 and V is TRBV6-5; 9 bases match TRBD2. Trimming at V came to 2 bases and at J to 5 bases, leaving 6 bases not matched to a gene. Per the germline V gene, CDR1 is MNHEY and CDR2 is SVGAGI. CDR3 length: 16 amino acids. CDR3 sequence: CASSYGGGGVTGELFF. In nucleotides, the CDR3 is TGTGCCAGCAGTTACGGAGGCGGGGGGGTTACCGGGGAGCTGTTTTTT.

The chain links TRBV6-2 or TRBV6-3 to TRBJ2-1; D might be TRBD1 (6 bases). Germline CDR1 is MNHEY and CDR2 is SVGEGT. V was trimmed by 6 bases and J by 9 bases, leaving 12 bases between them. The CDR3 has 12 residues. Here the CDR3 reads CASSSTGFEQFF. The CDR3 bases are TGTGCCAGCAGCTCGACAGGCTTTGAGCAGTTCTTC.

This clonotype was detected a few times. The V and J genes are TRBV2 and TRBJ2-3; 8 bases match TRBD1. This CDR3 spans 14 amino acids. V shed 8 bases, J shed 3 bases, and the junction held 7 bases outside the gene matches. Germline V gives CDR1 SNHLY, CDR2 FYNNEI. The CDR3 reads CASGQGSGTDTQYF. In DNA form, the CDR3 reads TGTGCCAGCGGACAGGGTTCGGGTACAGATACGCAGTATTTT.

This clonotype was observed many times. This chain joins TRBV7-2 and TRBJ1-1; D remains unclear. Looked up from germline, CDR1 is SGHTA and CDR2 is FQGNSA. CDR3 length: 13 residues. Trimming removed 1 base from V and 4 bases from J, with 7 bases in between. CDR3 DNA: TGTGCCAGCAGCTTAGGGAGGGCCACTGAAGCTTTCTTT. This sequence encodes CASSLGRATEAFF.

In its sample, this clonotype was seen a few times. The chain uses TRBV3-1 and TRBJ2-5, with 12 bases matching TRBD2. The V gene end was trimmed by 4 bases and the J gene end by 4 bases; junction bases not matched to a gene: 4. This CDR3 comprises 15 residues. Germline values: CDR1 LGHDT, CDR2 YNNKEL (reference sequence). CDR3 residues: CASSPLAGGPETQYF. The CDR3 nucleotides are TGTGCCAGCAGCCCTCTAGCGGGGGGGCCAGAGACCCAGTACTTC.

This clonotype was seen a few times. The chain employs TRBV15 and TRBJ1-1; 7 nucleotides match TRBD1. There are 16 residues in the CDR3. V gave up 2 bases and J gave up 2 bases; unmatched junction bases: 8. CDR1 is LNHNV, CDR2 YYDKDF, per germline (reference sequence). CDR3 nucleotides: TGTGCCACCAGCAGACCCACCGACAGGGTTAACACTGAAGCTTTCTTT. It is translated as CATSRPTDRVNTEAFF.

This clonotype was detected only a few times. Mismatch with germline at one junction end may stem from a read error. This chain connects TRBV29-1 to TRBJ2-3, with TRBD2 as a possible D gene (5 bases). The germline gives CDR1 SQVTM, CDR2 ANQGSEA. The CDR3 consists of 15 residues. Written as DNA, the CDR3 is TGCAGCGTCGAAGAGCCGGACTTATTCACAGATACGCAGTATTTT. Translating it yields CSVEEPDLFTDTQYF.

Details on this clonotype: The junction does not match germline at one end; this may be a read error. This chain connects TRBV19 to TRBJ2-3, with 7 bases lining up with TRBD2. CDR1 is LNHDA, CDR2 SQIVND, per germline (reference sequence). The CDR3 loop spans 13 amino acids. As DNA, the CDR3 is TGTGCCAGTACCTTGACTAGCAGAGATACGCAGTATTTT. Its translation is CASTLTSRDTQYF.

The chain joins TRBV21-1 to TRBJ2-2; the table assigns TRBD1, which was not confirmed against the DNA. TRBV21-1 is tagged as a pseudogene. The CDR3 has 17 amino acids. CDR3 nucleotides: TGTGCCAGCAGCAAACCGTCCGGGCCCCCAAGCCCCGGGGAGCTGTTTTTT. This sequence encodes CASSKPSGPPSPGELFF.

CDR3 sequence reads: CASSWAGLGADTQYF. CDR3 DNA sequence: TGCGCCAGCAGCTGGGCCGGACTAGGAGCAGATACGCAGTATTTT. This chain joins TRBV5-1 and TRBJ2-3, with 7 bases matching TRBD2. The CDR3 runs to 15 residues. Trimming cost V 3 bases and J 4 bases; bases outside gene matches: 8. Germline CDR1 SGHRS, CDR2 YFSETQ.

This clonotype was seen a handful of times. The rearrangement joins TRBV10-3 to TRBJ2-2; D is tentatively TRBD1 or TRBD2 (5 bases each). This CDR3 spans 16 amino acids. The V end lost 2 bases, the J end lost 2 bases, and 12 bases lay between the germline ends. Per the germline V gene, CDR1 is ENHRY and CDR2 is SYGVKD. CDR3 loop: CAISEGVGENTGELFF. CDR3 DNA: TGTGCCATCAGTGAGGGAGTGGGGGAAAACACCGGGGAGCTGTTTTTT.

This clonotype was seen more than once but under ten times. This chain joins TRBV7-9 and TRBJ2-5; 7 bases agree with TRBD2. Germline V gives CDR1 SEHNR, CDR2 FQNEAQ (reference sequence). V was pared by 6 bases and J by 4 bases, with 11 bases of the junction left unmatched. The CDR3 loop spans 15 amino acids. The CDR3 sequence is CASRRAGRMGETQYF. In DNA, the CDR3 is TGTGCCAGCAGGAGAGCGGGGAGGATGGGAGAGACCCAGTACTTC.